This T cell receptor beta chain comes out of a study of Ad26.COV2.S vaccination and SARS-CoV-2 variants. Study-level information: Intramuscular Ad26.COV2.S doses were given once or twice, 56 days apart. General study findings and limits: There was reportedly substantial breadth in spike-specific CD8+ and CD4+ T cell responses after vaccination.

The treatment: some 20 received Ad26.COV2.S at low or high dose, single or two shots; 5 received placebo; per-sample allocation not given. Day 63 following the first vaccine or placebo injection was when the samples were taken. An Ad26 vector that expressed Wuhan-strain SARS-CoV-2 spike constituted the vaccine. Repertoires were generated with immunoSEQ multiplex PCR, while TCRdb's copy carries only in-frame clones and drops some. The sample has around 300,000 clones, about nine tenths seen once; the top ten hold 6.4%. This clone was counted between two and nine times. The antigen is unknown. CDR1 and CDR2 (germline): GTSNPN, SVGIG (reference sequence). The CDR3 runs 14 residues. Trimming shortened V by 2 bases and J by 2 bases, and 12 bases separated the two germline ends.

V and J are TRBV30 and TRBJ1-2, with D perhaps TRBD1 (6 bases). The specimen comprised peripheral blood, sampled in a trial of Ad26.COV2.S vaccine versus placebo. This TCR was recovered from a person between 18 and 65 years old who received the Ad26.COV2.S COVID-19 vaccine or a placebo. CDR3 sequence reads: CAWSQYRVNYGYTF. The CDR3 nucleotides read TGTGCCTGGAGTCAATACAGGGTAAACTATGGCTACACCTTC.